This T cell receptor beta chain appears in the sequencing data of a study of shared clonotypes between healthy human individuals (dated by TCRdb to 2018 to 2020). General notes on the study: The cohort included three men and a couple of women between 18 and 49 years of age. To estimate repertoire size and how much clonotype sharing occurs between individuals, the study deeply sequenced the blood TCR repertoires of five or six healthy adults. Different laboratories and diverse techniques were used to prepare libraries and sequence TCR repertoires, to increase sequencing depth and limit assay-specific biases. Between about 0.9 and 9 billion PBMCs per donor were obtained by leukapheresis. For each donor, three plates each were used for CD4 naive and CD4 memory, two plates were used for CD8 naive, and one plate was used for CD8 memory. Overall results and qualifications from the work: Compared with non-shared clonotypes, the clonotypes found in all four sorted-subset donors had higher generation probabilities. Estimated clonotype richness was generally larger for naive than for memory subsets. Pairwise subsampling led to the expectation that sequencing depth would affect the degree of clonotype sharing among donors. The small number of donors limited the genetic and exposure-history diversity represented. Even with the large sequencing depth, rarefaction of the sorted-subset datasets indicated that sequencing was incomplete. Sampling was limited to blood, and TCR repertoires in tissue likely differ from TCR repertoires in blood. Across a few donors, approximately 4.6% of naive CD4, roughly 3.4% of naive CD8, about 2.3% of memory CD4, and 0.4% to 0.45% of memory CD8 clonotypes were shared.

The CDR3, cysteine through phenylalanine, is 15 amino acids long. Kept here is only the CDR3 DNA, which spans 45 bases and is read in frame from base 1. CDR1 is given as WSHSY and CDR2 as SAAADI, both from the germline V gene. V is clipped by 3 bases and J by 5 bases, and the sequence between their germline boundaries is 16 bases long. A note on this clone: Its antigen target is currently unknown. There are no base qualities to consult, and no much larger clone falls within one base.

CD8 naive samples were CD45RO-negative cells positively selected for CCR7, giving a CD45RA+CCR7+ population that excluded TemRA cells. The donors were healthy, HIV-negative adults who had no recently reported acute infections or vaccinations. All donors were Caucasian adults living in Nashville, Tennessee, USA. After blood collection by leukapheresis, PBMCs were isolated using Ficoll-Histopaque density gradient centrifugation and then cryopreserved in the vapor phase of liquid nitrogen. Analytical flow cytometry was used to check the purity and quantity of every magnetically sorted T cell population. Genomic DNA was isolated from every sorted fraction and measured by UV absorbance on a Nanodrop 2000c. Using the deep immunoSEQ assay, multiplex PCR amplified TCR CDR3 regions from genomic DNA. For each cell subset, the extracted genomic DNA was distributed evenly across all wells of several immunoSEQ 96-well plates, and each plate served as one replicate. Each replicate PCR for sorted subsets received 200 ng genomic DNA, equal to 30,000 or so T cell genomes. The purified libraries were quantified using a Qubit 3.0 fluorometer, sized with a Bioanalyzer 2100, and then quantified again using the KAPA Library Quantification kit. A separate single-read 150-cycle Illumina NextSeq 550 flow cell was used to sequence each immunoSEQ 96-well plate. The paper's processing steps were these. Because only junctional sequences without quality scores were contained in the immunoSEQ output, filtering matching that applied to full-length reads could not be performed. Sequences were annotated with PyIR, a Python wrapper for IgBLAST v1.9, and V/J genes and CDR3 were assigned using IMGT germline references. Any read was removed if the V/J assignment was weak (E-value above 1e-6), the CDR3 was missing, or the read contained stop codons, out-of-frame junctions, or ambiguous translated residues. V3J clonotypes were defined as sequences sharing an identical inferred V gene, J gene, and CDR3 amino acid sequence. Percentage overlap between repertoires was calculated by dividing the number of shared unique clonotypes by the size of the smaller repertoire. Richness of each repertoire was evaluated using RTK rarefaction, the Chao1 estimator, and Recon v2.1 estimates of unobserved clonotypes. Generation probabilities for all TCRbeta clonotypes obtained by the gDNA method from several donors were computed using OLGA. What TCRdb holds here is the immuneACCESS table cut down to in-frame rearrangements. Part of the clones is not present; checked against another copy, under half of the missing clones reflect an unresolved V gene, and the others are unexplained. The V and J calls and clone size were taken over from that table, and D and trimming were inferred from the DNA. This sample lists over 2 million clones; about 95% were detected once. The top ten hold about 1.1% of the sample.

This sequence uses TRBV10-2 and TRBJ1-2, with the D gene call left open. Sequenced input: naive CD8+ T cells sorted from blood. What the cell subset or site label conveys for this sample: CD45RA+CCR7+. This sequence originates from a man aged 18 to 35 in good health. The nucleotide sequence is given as TGCGCCAGCAGTGATCTGACTGGAACCCCTTATGGCTACACCTTC. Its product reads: CASSDLTGTPYGYTF.